The rows below give T cell receptor beta chains drawn from one sample of a study of T cells in Graves' hyperthyroidism and ophthalmopathy. TCRdb analysed the multiplex PCR reads with MiXCR anew, one entry per CDR3 protein. The table lists a few hundred thousand distinct CDR3 sequences, 15% to 20% of them singletons. The sample comprised blood. These receptors all come from a man between 18 and 35 years old with Graves' ophthalmopathy. Each CDR3 is given with its conserved first and last residue. D genes are given only for firm matches. A clone size is listed for some rows: how often the clone was seen (once, few, many), or a class if it is expanded.

TGTGCCAGTAGTACTACCTCGACAGTCTCCTACGAGCAGTACTTC | CASSTTSTVSYEQYF | many | TRBJ2-7 | . | 15 | TRBV19
TGCAGTGCTAGAACATCTTGGGGACAGTCTAATTCACCCCTCCACTTT | CSARTSWGQSNSPLHF | many | TRBJ1-6 | TRBD1 | 16 | TRBV20-1
TGTGCCAGCAGTTCACCCCCGGAACCCTACGAGCAGTACTTC | CASSSPPEPYEQYF | many | TRBJ2-7 | . | 14 | TRBV28
TGTGCCAGCTCACCACCGGGGCAGGGGGCCAACAATGAGCAGTTCTTC | CASSPPGQGANNEQFF | . | TRBJ2-1 | TRBD1 | 16 | TRBV18
TGTGCCAGCAGCCCGCGGCGGGACAGGGGGCTTGAAGCTTTCTTT | CASSPRRDRGLEAFF | . | TRBJ1-1 | TRBD1 | 15 | TRBV7-8
TGCAGTGCTAGAGATCACGGGGGTGCCGGGGGCTACACCTTC | CSARDHGGAGGYTF | . | TRBJ1-2 | . | 14 | TRBV20-1
TGTGCCAGCACTGTCCAGGGGAATTCACCCCTCCACTTT | CASTVQGNSPLHF | many | TRBJ1-6 | . | 13 | TRBV2
TGTGCCAGCACATTGAACAGGGGGGTGAACGAGCAGTACTTC | CASTLNRGVNEQYF | . | TRBJ2-7 | TRBD1 | 14 | TRBV6-1
TGTGCCAGCAGTGGGTCTGGACTAGCGGGAGCTCATAGCACAGATACGCAGTATTTT | CASSGSGLAGAHSTDTQYF | few | TRBJ2-3 | TRBD2 | 19 | TRBV6-1
TGTGCCAGTAGTATCAACCGGGACGGTGAGCAGTTCTTC | CASSINRDGEQFF | once | TRBJ2-1 | . | 13 | TRBV19
TGTGCCAGTAGTATACGACGGGAAAGCTCCTACGAGCAGTACTTC | CASSIRRESSYEQYF | few | TRBJ2-7 | . | 15 | TRBV19
TGTGCCAGCAGGCGGGACAGCAAAAACATTCAGTACTTC | CASRRDSKNIQYF | many | TRBJ2-4 | . | 13 | TRBV2
TGCGCCAGCAGCAGGGGAGACAGTAACACTGAAGCTTTCTTT | CASSRGDSNTEAFF | many | TRBJ1-1 | . | 14 | TRBV5-1
TGCAGCGTTGAAGATCTTGCAACAGAGAACTATGGCTACACCTTC | CSVEDLATENYGYTF | few | TRBJ1-2 | . | 15 | TRBV29-1
TGTGCCAGCAGCCAAGGGACGGGACAGGGGGGCTATGGCTACACCTTC | CASSQGTGQGGYGYTF | . | TRBJ1-2 | TRBD1 | 16 | TRBV3-1
TGTGCCAGCAGCTGGGACAGGGGGCGAACTGAAGCTTTCTTT | CASSWDRGRTEAFF | many | TRBJ1-1 | TRBD1 | 14 | TRBV7-9
TGTGCCAGCAGGGGGGGGGCAGGGTTAAGAACAGATACGCAGTATTTT | CASRGGAGLRTDTQYF | few | TRBJ2-3 | . | 16 | TRBV27
TGTGCCAGCAGTCCCGGACAGGGTCCCAGCTATGGCTACACCTTC | CASSPGQGPSYGYTF | many | TRBJ1-2 | TRBD1 | 15 | TRBV27
TGTGCCAGCAGTCAGCAGCGGTCTGATGGCTACACCTTC | CASSQQRSDGYTF | many | TRBJ1-2 | . | 13 | TRBV12-3/TRBV12-4
TGTGCCAGCAGCCTCGGGACTAGCGGGGGGGCAAAGACCCAGTACTTC | CASSLGTSGGAKTQYF | . | TRBJ2-5 | TRBD2 | 16 | TRBV6-1
TGTGCCAGCAGTTCAGGTGGCTCGGTCGGCAATCAGCCCCAGCATTTT | CASSSGGSVGNQPQHF | many | TRBJ1-5 | . | 16 | TRBV12-3/TRBV12-4
TGTGCCAGCAGCTTGGGGACCACTAGGGCTAATGAAAAACTGTTTTTT | CASSLGTTRANEKLFF | . | TRBJ1-4 | . | 16 | TRBV5-8
TGCGCCAGCAGCCAAGATGGAAGACAGGGCGGCTATGGCTACACCTTC | CASSQDGRQGGYGYTF | few | TRBJ1-2 | TRBD1 | 16 | TRBV4-1
TGTGCCAGCAGCCAAGATCCGTTTTGGCCCGGGGAGCTGTTTTTT | CASSQDPFWPGELFF | many | TRBJ2-2 | . | 15 | TRBV3-1
TGTGCCACCAGCAGAGCCGACAGGGGAAACACTGAAGCTTTCTTT | CATSRADRGNTEAFF | few | TRBJ1-1 | TRBD1 | 15 | TRBV15
TGTGCCAGCGGACCAGGGGTTGGAACCGGGGAGCTGTTTTTT | CASGPGVGTGELFF | few | TRBJ2-2 | . | 14 | TRBV11-3
TGTGCCAGCAGCTATCCAGGGACAGGGGCCGGGAATACGCAGTATTTT | CASSYPGTGAGNTQYF | few | TRBJ2-3 | TRBD1 | 16 | TRBV12-3/TRBV12-4
TGCAGCGCTACCACGGGCCCAAGGGCCTACGAGCAGTTCTTC | CSATTGPRAYEQFF | . | TRBJ2-1 | . | 14 | TRBV29-1
TGCAGTGCGGATAACTATGGCTACACCTTC | CSADNYGYTF | many | TRBJ1-2 | . | 10 | TRBV20-1
TGTGCCAGTAGCCCCAATACAGGCCGCCAAGAGACCCAGTACTTC | CASSPNTGRQETQYF | few | TRBJ2-5 | . | 15 | TRBV19
TGTGCCAGCAGTCCGGGACAGCTCTTCAGCTCCTACAAGCAGTACTTC | CASSPGQLFSSYKQYF | few | TRBJ2-7 | TRBD1 | 16 | TRBV27
TGCAGCGTTGACCAGGGGTCCAACGAGCAGTACTTC | CSVDQGSNEQYF | few | TRBJ2-7 | . | 12 | TRBV29-1
TGTGCCAGCAGCGCCCACCGGGACATAGGAGCTTTCTTT | CASSAHRDIGAFF | . | TRBJ1-1 | . | 13 | TRBV2
TGTGCCAGCAGCTTCCGGAAGACCTACGAGCAGTACTTC | CASSFRKTYEQYF | many | TRBJ2-7 | . | 13 | TRBV5-5
TGCAGCGTTGTAGACGCGAACACCGGGGAGCTGTTTTTT | CSVVDANTGELFF | many | TRBJ2-2 | . | 13 | TRBV29-1
TGTGCCAGCAGCTCCAGGGGTTACGAGCAGTACTTC | CASSSRGYEQYF | many | TRBJ2-7 | . | 12 | TRBV11-2
TGTGCCAGCAGCGGACTAGCGGGGGGGACATATGAGCAGTTCTTC | CASSGLAGGTYEQFF | . | TRBJ2-1 | TRBD2 | 15 | TRBV5-4
TGTGCCAGCAGTTACGCGGGGGGGCCGGGAAATGAGCAGTTCTTC | CASSYAGGPGNEQFF | few | TRBJ2-1 | TRBD2 | 15 | TRBV6-5
TGCGCCAGCAGCTTGGTAGGGGCTATGGAAGGCGACGAGCAGTACTTC | CASSLVGAMEGDEQYF | few | TRBJ2-7 | . | 16 | TRBV5-1
TGTGCCAGCAGCGCCCACCGGGACAGTATGAACACTGAAGCTTTCTTT | CASSAHRDSMNTEAFF | . | TRBJ1-1 | TRBD1 | 16 | TRBV2
TGTGCCAGCAGCGCAGGGATTCTGGGGGGAGCTTTCTTT | CASSAGILGGAFF | . | TRBJ1-1 | . | 13 | TRBV5-5
TGCAGTGCTAGACCCACAGGCTCCTATAATTCACCCCTCCACTTT | CSARPTGSYNSPLHF | few | TRBJ1-6 | . | 15 | TRBV20-1
TGTGCCAGCAGCCCGTTCCGCCAAGAGACCCAGTACTTC | CASSPFRQETQYF | few | TRBJ2-5 | . | 13 | TRBV11-2
TGTGCCAGCAGCTTAGAGGGGATCCCCAGGACCCAGTACTTC | CASSLEGIPRTQYF | . | TRBJ2-5 | . | 14 | TRBV7-3
TGTGCCAGCAGCGTAGGTCTAGCGGGGGGGCTTGAGCAGTTCTTC | CASSVGLAGGLEQFF | many | TRBJ2-1 | TRBD2 | 15 | TRBV9
TGCGCCAGCAGCTTGGTGCAGGGGGCACACTATGAGCAGTTCTTC | CASSLVQGAHYEQFF | many | TRBJ2-1 | TRBD1 | 15 | TRBV5-1
TGCGCCAGCAGCCAAGAAGGATTGGCCCTGGGAGAGACCCAGTACTTC | CASSQEGLALGETQYF | few | TRBJ2-5 | . | 16 | TRBV4-1
TGCGCCAGCAGCCTGGGGACACCTACCTACAATGAGCAGTTCTTC | CASSLGTPTYNEQFF | many | TRBJ2-1 | . | 15 | TRBV4-1
TGCAGCGTTAAGGGACAGGAGGATTCACCCCTCCACTTT | CSVKGQEDSPLHF | few | TRBJ1-6 | TRBD1 | 13 | TRBV29-1